This T cell receptor beta chain was captured in a study of cytomegalovirus exposure and HLA in healthy donors. This CDR3 is 17 amino acids long. Germline CDR1 reads GTSNPN; CDR2 reads SVGIG (reference sequence). With 2 bases removed from V and 2 bases from J, the gap between germline ends came to 21 bases. Worth noting for this clone: The antigen remains unidentified.

Study-level findings and limits: As a later analysis showed, several of the most significant clusters appeared to be linked to common viral pathogens.

PCR used 60 Vbeta primers and 13 Jbeta primers. Produced via immunoSEQ multiplex PCR; TCRdb's table is partial and in-frame only. The sample has some 200,000 clones; around 79% are singletons. This chain links TRBV30 with TRBJ1-1; possible D gene TRBD1, 6 bases. Material for sequencing was PBMCs. This sequence originates from a girl aged 5 to 17 in good health and CMV-seropositive. The CDR3 reads CAWSLLRVPTGNTEAFF. DNA of the CDR3: TGTGCCTGGAGTTTGTTACGTGTTCCGACAGGAAACACTGAAGCTTTCTTT.